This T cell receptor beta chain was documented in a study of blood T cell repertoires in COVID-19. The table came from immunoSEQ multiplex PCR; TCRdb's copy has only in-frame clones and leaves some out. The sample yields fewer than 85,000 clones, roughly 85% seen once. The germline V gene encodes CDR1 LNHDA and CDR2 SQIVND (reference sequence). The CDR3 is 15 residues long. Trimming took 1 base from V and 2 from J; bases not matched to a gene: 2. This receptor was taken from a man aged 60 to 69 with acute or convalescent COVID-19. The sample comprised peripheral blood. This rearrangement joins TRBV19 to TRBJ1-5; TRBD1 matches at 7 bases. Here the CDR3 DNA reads TGTGCCAGTAGTATAGTAGGGGGCGGCAATCAGCCCCAGCATTTT. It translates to CASSIVGGGNQPQHF.